Below, one T cell receptor beta chain is given with its context. The data derive from a study of sequential checkpoint blockade in melanoma. TCRdb's copy holds only in-frame clones and misses some; the assay was immunoSEQ multiplex PCR. The sample shows roughly 2,000 clones, around 25% of them seen only once. As for treatment: randomized to nivolumab then ipilimumab (arm A) or the reverse (arm B). Per the germline V gene, CDR1 is MNHGY and CDR2 is SAAAGT. The CDR3 is made up of 14 amino acids. V was clipped by 5 bases and J by 2 bases, with 11 bases between them. This material consisted of tumor tissue (inferred from file names), taken from a patient given nivolumab and ipilimumab in sequence. The chain joins TRBV6-8 to TRBJ2-3; D is possibly TRBD2 (6 bases). The clonotype was recovered from a human donor with melanoma. The CDR3 nucleotides read TGTGCCAGCAGTGGACGGGACTCCACAGATACGCAGTATTTT. Residues: CASSGRDSTDTQYF.